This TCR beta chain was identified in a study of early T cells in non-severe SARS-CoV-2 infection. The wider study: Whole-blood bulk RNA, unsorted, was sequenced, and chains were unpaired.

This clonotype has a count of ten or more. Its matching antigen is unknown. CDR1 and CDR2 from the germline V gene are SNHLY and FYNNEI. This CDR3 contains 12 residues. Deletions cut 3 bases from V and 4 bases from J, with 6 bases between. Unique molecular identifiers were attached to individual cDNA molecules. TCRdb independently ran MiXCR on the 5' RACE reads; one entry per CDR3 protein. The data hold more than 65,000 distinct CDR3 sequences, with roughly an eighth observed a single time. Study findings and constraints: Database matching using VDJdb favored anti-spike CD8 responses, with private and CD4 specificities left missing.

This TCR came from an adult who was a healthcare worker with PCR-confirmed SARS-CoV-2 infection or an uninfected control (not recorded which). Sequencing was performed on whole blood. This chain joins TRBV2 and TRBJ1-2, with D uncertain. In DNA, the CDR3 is TGTGCCAGCAGTGAGCGGACCTATGGCTACACCTTC. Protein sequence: CASSERTYGYTF.